Following are 9 T cell receptor beta chains from one sample sequenced in a study of cytomegalovirus exposure and HLA in healthy donors. 13 Jbeta primers and 60 Vbeta primers were used for the PCR. Libraries were prepared by immunoSEQ multiplex PCR; TCRdb keeps only in-frame clonotypes and omits some of them. The sample yields about 150,000 clones, approximately 80% seen once. Sequenced material: PBMCs. The receptors derive from a woman between 18 and 29 years old in good health and CMV-seronegative.

V is TRBV6-1 and J is TRBJ2-7; 7 positions agree with TRBD2. The V and J ends lost 6 bases and 7 bases, in that order; junction bases with no gene match: 12. This CDR3 comprises 14 residues. Per the germline V gene, CDR1 is MNHNS and CDR2 is SASEGT. DNA for the CDR3: TGTGCCAGCAGCATCAGGGAGGGTACGGGGGAGCAGTACTTC. It translates to CASSIREGTGEQYF.

The CDR3 DNA reads as TGTGCCAGCAGTGAACTGGTGCCGGGGTTTGCAACTAATGAAAAACTGTTTTTT. Its translation: CASSELVPGFATNEKLFF. This sequence joins TRBV6-1 and TRBJ1-4, with D unresolved. The CDR3 is 18 residues long. V lost 2 bases and J lost 0, with 16 bases in between. Germline V gene data show CDR1 as MNHNS and CDR2 as SASEGT.

The gene calls are TRBV30 and TRBJ1-3; TRBD1 might be the D (6 bases). The CDR3 is 15 residues long. V lost 2 bases to trimming and J lost 2 bases, with 13 bases between them. Germline CDR1 reads GTSNPN; CDR2 reads SVGIG (reference sequence). Written as DNA, the CDR3 is TGTGCCTGGAGTAGGCCCGGACAGACTGGAAACACCATATATTTT. Translating it yields CAWSRPGQTGNTIYF.

V usage is TRBV2 and J usage is TRBJ2-2; D might be TRBD2 (5 bases). V dropped 6 bases and J dropped 4 bases, with 9 bases sitting between them. The germline gives CDR1 SNHLY, CDR2 FYNNEI. CDR3 size: 13 residues. The CDR3, as DNA: TGTGCCAGCAGAGACTACGTCACCGGGGAGCTGTTTTTT. Amino acids: CASRDYVTGELFF.

The chain is built from TRBV4-2 and TRBJ1-5; D is possibly TRBD1 (6 bases). V was trimmed by 0 bases and J by 4 bases, leaving 13 bases between them. Germline lookup yields CDR1 LGHNA and CDR2 YNFKEQ. CDR3 length: 16 amino acids. CDR3 bases: TGTGCCAGCAGCCAAGATCAGAGAACAGGGAATCAGCCCCAGCATTTT. Translation: CASSQDQRTGNQPQHF.

This chain joins TRBV28 and TRBJ1-1; 8 nucleotides agree with TRBD1. Germline V lookup: CDR1 MDHEN, CDR2 SYDVKM. V lost 5 bases, J lost 11 bases, and 13 bases stayed unmatched. The CDR3 is made up of 14 amino acids. The CDR3 here is CASSLGQGPWSAFF. In nucleotides, the CDR3 is TGTGCCAGCAGTCTCGGACAGGGTCCTTGGTCTGCTTTCTTT.

This clone has just one count. CDR3 DNA sequence: TGCGCCAGCAGCACTGGACTAGCGGGGGGTTCCTACAATGAGCAGTTCTTC. Its protein product is CASSTGLAGGSYNEQFF. This rearrangement joins TRBV5-1 to TRBJ2-1, with 14 nucleotides matching TRBD2. The CDR3 is 17 residues long. V dropped 4 bases and J dropped 1; count of bases not matched to a gene: 4. Germline V gene lookup returns CDR1 SGHRS and CDR2 YFSETQ.

The V call is TRBV5-5, the J call TRBJ2-3, with D perhaps matching TRBD1 (6 bases). Germline V gene data show CDR1 as SGHKS and CDR2 as YYEKEE (reference sequence). V dropped 0 bases and J dropped 4 bases, with 12 bases sitting between them. This CDR3 has 15 amino acids. The CDR3 bases are TGTGCCAGCAGCTTGGCAGGGGCGGTTCCAGATACGCAGTATTTT. It specifies CASSLAGAVPDTQYF. Full variable domain (remainder filled in from reference TRBV5-5 and TRBJ2-3): DAGVTQSPTHLIKTRGQQVTLRCSPISGHKSVSWYQQVLGQGPQFIFQYYEKEERGRGNFPDRFSARQFPNYSSELNVNALLLGDSALYLCASSLAGAVPDTQYFGPGTRLTVL.

The chain joins TRBV14 to TRBJ1-4, with 7 bases lining up with TRBD1. The CDR3 loop spans 15 amino acids. V dropped 5 bases and J dropped 3; count of bases not matched to a gene: 6. From germline, CDR1 is SGHDN and CDR2 FVKESK. This CDR3 is CASSYIRGPNEKLFF. The CDR3 DNA follows: TGTGCCAGCAGCTACATAAGGGGGCCTAATGAAAAACTGTTTTTT.